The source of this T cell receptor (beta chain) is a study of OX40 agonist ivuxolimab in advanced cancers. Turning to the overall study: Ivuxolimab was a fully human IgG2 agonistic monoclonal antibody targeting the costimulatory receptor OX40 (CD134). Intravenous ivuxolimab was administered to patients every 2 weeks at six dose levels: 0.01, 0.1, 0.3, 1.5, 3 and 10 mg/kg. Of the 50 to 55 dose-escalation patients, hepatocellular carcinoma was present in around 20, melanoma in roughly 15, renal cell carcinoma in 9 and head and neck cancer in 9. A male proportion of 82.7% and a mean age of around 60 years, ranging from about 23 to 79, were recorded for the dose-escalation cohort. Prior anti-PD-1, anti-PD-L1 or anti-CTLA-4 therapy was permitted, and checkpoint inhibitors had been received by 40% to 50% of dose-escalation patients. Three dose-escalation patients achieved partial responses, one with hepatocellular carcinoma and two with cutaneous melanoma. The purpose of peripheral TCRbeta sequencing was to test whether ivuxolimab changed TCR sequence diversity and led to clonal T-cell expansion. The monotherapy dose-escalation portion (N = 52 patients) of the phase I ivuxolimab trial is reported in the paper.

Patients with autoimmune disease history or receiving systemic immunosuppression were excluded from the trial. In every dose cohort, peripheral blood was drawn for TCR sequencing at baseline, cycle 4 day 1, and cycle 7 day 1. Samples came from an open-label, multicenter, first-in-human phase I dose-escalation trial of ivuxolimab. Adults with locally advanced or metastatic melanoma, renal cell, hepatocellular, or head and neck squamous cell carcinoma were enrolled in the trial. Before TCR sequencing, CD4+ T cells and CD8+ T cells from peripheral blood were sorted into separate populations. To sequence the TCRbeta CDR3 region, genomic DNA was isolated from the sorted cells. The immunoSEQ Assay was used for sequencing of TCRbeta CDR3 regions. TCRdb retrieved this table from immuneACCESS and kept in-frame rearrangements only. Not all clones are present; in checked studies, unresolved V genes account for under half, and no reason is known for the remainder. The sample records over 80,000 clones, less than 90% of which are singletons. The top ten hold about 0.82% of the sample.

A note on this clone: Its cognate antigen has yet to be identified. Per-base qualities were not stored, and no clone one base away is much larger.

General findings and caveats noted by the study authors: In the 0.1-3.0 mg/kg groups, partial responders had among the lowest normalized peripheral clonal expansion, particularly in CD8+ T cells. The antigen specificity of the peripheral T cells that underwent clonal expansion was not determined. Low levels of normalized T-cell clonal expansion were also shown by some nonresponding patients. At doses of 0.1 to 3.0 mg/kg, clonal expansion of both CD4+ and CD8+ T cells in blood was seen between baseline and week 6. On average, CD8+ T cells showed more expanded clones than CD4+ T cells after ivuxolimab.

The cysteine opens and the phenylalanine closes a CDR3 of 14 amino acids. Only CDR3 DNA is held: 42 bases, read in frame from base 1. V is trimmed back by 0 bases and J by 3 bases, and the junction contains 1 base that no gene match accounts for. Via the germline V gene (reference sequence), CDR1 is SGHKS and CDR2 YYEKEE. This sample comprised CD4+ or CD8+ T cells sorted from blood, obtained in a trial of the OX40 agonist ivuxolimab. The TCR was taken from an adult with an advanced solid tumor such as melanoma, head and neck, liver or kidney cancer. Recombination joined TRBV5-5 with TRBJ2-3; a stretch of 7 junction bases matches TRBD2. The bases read TGTGCCAGCAGCTTGGGTAGCGGGACAGATACGCAGTATTTT. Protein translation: CASSLGSGTDTQYF.